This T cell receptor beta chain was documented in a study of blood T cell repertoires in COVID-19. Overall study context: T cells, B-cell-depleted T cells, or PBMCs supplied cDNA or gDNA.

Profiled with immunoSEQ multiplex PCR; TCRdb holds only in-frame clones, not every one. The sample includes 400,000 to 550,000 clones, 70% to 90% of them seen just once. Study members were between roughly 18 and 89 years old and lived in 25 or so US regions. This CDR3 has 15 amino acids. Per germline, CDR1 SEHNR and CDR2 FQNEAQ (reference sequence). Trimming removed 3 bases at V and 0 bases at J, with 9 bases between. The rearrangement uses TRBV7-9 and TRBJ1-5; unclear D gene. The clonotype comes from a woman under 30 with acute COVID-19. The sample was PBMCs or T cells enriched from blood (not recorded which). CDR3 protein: CASSLAGGSNQPQHF. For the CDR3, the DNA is TGTGCCAGCAGCTTGGCTGGAGGTAGCAATCAGCCCCAGCATTTT.